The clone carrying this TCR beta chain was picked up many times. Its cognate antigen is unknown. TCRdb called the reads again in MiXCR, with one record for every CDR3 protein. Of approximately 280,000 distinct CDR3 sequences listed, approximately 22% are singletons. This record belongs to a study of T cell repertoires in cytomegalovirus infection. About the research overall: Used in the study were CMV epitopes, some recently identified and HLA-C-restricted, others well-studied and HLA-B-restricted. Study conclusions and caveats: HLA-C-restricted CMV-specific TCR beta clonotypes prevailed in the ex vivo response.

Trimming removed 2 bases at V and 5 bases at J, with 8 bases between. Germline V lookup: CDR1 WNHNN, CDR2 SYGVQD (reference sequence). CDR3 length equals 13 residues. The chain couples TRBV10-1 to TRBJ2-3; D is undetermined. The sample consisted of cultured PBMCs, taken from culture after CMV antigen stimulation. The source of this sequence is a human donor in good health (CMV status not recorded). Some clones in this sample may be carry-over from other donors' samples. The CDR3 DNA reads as TGCGCCAGCAGTGAGCCTGGAAGAGATACGCAGTATTTT. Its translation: CASSEPGRDTQYF.